The 17 T cell receptor beta chains below were found in one sample sequenced in a study of shared clonotypes between healthy human individuals (dated by TCRdb to 2020 to 2021). Library method: the immunoSEQ multiplex PCR assay. Entries here come from immuneACCESS through TCRdb and include only in-frame sequences with V and J called. Some clones fail to appear in such tables; in the studies checked, an unresolved V gene covers under half of the shortfall, and the cause of the remainder is unknown. Counted in this sample were around 2.3 million clones; roughly 95% of them appeared once. In total, the top ten clones hold around 0.13% of the sample. Sequenced: naive CD4+ T cells sorted from blood. The cell subset or site label, read with the paper, signifies: CD45RA+ positively selected. These receptors were taken from a man aged 18 to 29 in good health.

This clone was observed once. V gene TRBV5-1 combines with J gene TRBJ1-6; possibly TRBD1 for D (6 bases). There are 15 residues in the CDR3. V was trimmed by 4 bases and J by 10 bases, leaving 18 bases between them. Per germline, CDR1 SGHRS and CDR2 YFSETQ. This CDR3 reads CASSEQGMVGSPLHF. In nucleotides, the CDR3 is TGCGCCAGCAGCGAACAGGGAATGGTTGGATCACCCCTCCACTTT.

This rearrangement joins TRBV6-1 to TRBJ1-1, with unresolved D. The CDR3 covers 14 residues. Germline V gene sequence: CDR1 MNHNS, CDR2 SASEGT. Trimming took off 6 bases at V and 0 bases at J, with 11 bases between the two ends. As DNA, the CDR3 is TGTGCCAGCAGAAGGAGTTTGATGAACACTGAAGCTTTCTTT. Protein: CASRRSLMNTEAFF.

The V call is TRBV18, the J call TRBJ1-1; no firm D call. CDR3 length: 11 residues. Trimming stripped 3 bases from V and 8 bases from J, with 7 bases between. Germline V gene lookup returns CDR1 KGHSH and CDR2 LQKENI. The CDR3 DNA sequence: TGTGCCAGCTCACCCCAGCACGAAGCTTTCTTT. This translates into CASSPQHEAFF.

The rearrangement links TRBV27 to TRBJ2-1, with D maybe TRBD2 (6 bases). There are 15 residues in the CDR3. The V gene lost 1 base and the J gene lost 6 bases, with 13 bases spanning the gap. Germline-derived CDR1 and CDR2 are MNHEY and SMNVEV (reference sequence). The CDR3: CASSLLGGEVNEQFF. DNA for the CDR3: TGTGCCAGCAGTTTATTGGGAGGAGAGGTCAATGAGCAGTTCTTC.

This chain uses TRBV4-1 with TRBJ2-3; TRBD2 matches at 9 bases. This CDR3 contains 17 residues. The V gene's germline CDR1 is MGHRA and CDR2 YSYEKL. V was pared by 1 base and J by 1 base, with 6 bases of the junction left unmatched. This CDR3 is CASSQALLAGGTDTQYF. Written as DNA, the CDR3 is TGCGCCAGCAGCCAAGCATTGTTAGCGGGGGGCACAGATACGCAGTATTTT.

To note about this clone: A read error may account for a junction end that differs from germline. The CDR3 region has the DNA TGTGCCAGCAATTTAGATGGAGGGGGTATCGGGGAGCTGTTTTTT. As protein: CASNLDGGGIGELFF. V is TRBV28 and J is TRBJ2-2, with D perhaps matching TRBD1 or TRBD2 (6 bases each). The germline CDR1 and CDR2 sequences are MDHEN and SYDVKM. The CDR3 spans 15 residues. The full variable domain, rest sourced from reference TRBV28 and TRBJ2-2, is DVKVTQSSRYLVKRTGEKVFLECVQDMDHENMFWYRQDPGLGLRLIYFSYDVKMKEKGDIPEGYSVSREKKERFSLILESASTNQTSMYLCASNLDGGGIGELFFGEGSRLTVL.

This clone was observed a single time. This chain joins TRBV29-1 and TRBJ2-1, with D tentatively TRBD2 (6 bases). V was clipped by 7 bases and J by 0 bases, with 10 bases between them. Germline CDR1 SQVTM, CDR2 ANQGSEA. This CDR3 region has 13 residues. CDR3: CSGGTSSYNEQFF. Written as DNA, the CDR3 is TGCAGCGGCGGGACGAGCTCCTACAATGAGCAGTTCTTC.

With regard to this clone: Other DNA sequences in the sample encode the same CDR3. The chain employs TRBV2 and TRBJ2-7; 7 positions agree with TRBD2. Germline loops: CDR1 SNHLY, CDR2 FYNNEI. The CDR3 sequence is 14 residues long. V gave up 5 bases and J gave up 2 bases; unmatched junction bases: 6. The CDR3 is CASSREGGPYEQYF. In nucleotides, the CDR3 is TGTGCCAGCAGTAGGGAGGGAGGTCCCTACGAGCAGTACTTC. The complete variable domain, with remaining parts taken from reference TRBV2 and TRBJ2-7, reads EPEVTQTPSHQVTQMGQEVILRCVPISNHLYFYWYRQILGQKVEFLVSFYNNEISEKSEIFDDQFSVERPDGSNFTLKIRSTKLEDSAMYFCASSREGGPYEQYFGPGTRLTVT.

The chain combines TRBV30 with TRBJ1-1, with a weak D call TRBD1 (6 bases). CDR1 and CDR2 from the germline V gene are GTSNPN and SVGIG (reference sequence). This CDR3 contains 14 residues. V shed 8 bases and J shed 4 bases, with 20 bases lying between them. The CDR3 loop is CAIDRIKPPTEAFF. The CDR3 DNA follows: TGTGCCATCGACAGGATTAAACCCCCCACTGAAGCTTTCTTT.

The rearrangement uses TRBV28 and TRBJ1-2; 9 bases agree with TRBD1. CDR1 MDHEN and CDR2 SYDVKM come from the germline V gene. V dropped 4 bases and J dropped 2; count of bases not matched to a gene: 5. This CDR3 has 15 residues. The CDR3 region is CASSSSGQGNYGYTF. The CDR3 coding sequence is TGTGCCAGCAGTTCGAGCGGACAGGGGAACTATGGCTACACCTTC.

The rearrangement joins TRBV6-5 to TRBJ2-3, with TRBD2 as a possible D gene (5 bases). Germline V lookup: CDR1 MNHEY, CDR2 SVGAGI. V lost 6 bases and J 6 bases, leaving 10 bases between the germline ends. CDR3 length: 12 residues. CDR3 residues: CASRPPGDTQYF. As DNA, the CDR3 is TGTGCCAGCAGGCCCCCGGGGGATACGCAGTATTTT.

This chain links TRBV18 with TRBJ2-7; tentatively, D is TRBD1 (5 bases). The CDR3 has 15 amino acids. V was cut by 3 bases and J by 2 bases, with 14 bases left in between. The germline gives CDR1 KGHSH, CDR2 LQKENI. The CDR3 spells CASSPLGAAAYEQYF. The CDR3 nucleotides read TGTGCCAGCTCACCGTTAGGGGCCGCTGCCTACGAGCAGTACTTC. The full variable domain, completed using reference TRBV18 and TRBJ2-7, is NAGVMQNPRHLVRRRGQEARLRCSPMKGHSHVYWYRQLPEEGLKFMVYLQKENIIDESGMPKERFSAEFPKEGPSILRIQQVVRGDSAAYFCASSPLGAAAYEQYFGPGTRLTVT.

The chain links TRBV5-1 to TRBJ2-5; 7 bases are a match to TRBD2. This CDR3 is 14 amino acids long. Trimming cost V 4 bases and J 3 bases; bases outside gene matches: 6. Germline V CDR1 and CDR2: SGHRS, YFSETQ. The CDR3 protein is CASSIGGGEETQYF. The CDR3 nucleotides read TGCGCCAGCAGCATCGGGGGAGGGGAAGAGACCCAGTACTTC.

The genes are TRBV5-6 and TRBJ1-2, with D possibly being TRBD1 (5 bases). V was shortened by 4 bases and J by 8 bases, with 27 bases between the two germline ends. The CDR3 sequence is 17 residues long. Germline CDR1 SGHDT, CDR2 YYEEEE. CDR3 in amino acids: CASSPRRQGSTEDGYTF. The CDR3 DNA follows: TGTGCCAGCAGCCCCAGGAGGCAGGGTTCGACAGAGGACGGCTACACCTTC.

The V gene is TRBV5-6, the J gene TRBJ1-6; D might be TRBD1 (6 bases). Trimming cost V 4 bases and J 0 bases, with 11 bases left between them. The CDR3 length is 16 residues. Germline V gives CDR1 SGHDT, CDR2 YYEEEE. CDR3: CASSGDKSSYNSPLHF. The CDR3 DNA sequence: TGTGCCAGCAGCGGGGACAAGAGCTCCTATAATTCACCCCTCCACTTT. The full variable domain, its missing parts supplied by reference TRBV5-6 and TRBJ1-6, is DAGVTQSPTHLIKTRGQQVTLRCSPKSGHDTVSWYQQALGQGPQFIFQYYEEEERQRGNFPDRFSGHQFPNYSSELNVNALLLGDSALYLCASSGDKSSYNSPLHFGNGTRLTVT.

The chain couples TRBV21-1 to TRBJ1-5. TRBV21-1 is marked as a pseudogene. The CDR3 runs 13 residues. CDR3 amino acids: CASSKGYPGPQHF. As DNA, the CDR3 is TGTGCCAGCAGCAAAGGGTATCCGGGGCCCCAGCATTTT.

The genes are TRBV5-4 and TRBJ2-2; 8 positions match TRBD2. Germline V gives CDR1 SGHNT, CDR2 YYREEE (reference sequence). V trimming: 5 bases; J trimming: 2 bases; junction bases outside the gene matches: 8. The CDR3 runs 16 residues. As DNA, the CDR3 is TGTGCCAGCAGGATCCGCGGGGGGACAAACACCGGGGAGCTGTTTTTT. Its translation is CASRIRGGTNTGELFF. The full variable domain, rest sourced from reference TRBV5-4 and TRBJ2-2, is ETGVTQSPTHLIKTRGQQVTLRCSSQSGHNTVSWYQQALGQGPQFIFQYYREEENGRGNFPPRFSGLQFPNYSSELNVNALELDDSALYLCASRIRGGTNTGELFFGEGSRLTVL.